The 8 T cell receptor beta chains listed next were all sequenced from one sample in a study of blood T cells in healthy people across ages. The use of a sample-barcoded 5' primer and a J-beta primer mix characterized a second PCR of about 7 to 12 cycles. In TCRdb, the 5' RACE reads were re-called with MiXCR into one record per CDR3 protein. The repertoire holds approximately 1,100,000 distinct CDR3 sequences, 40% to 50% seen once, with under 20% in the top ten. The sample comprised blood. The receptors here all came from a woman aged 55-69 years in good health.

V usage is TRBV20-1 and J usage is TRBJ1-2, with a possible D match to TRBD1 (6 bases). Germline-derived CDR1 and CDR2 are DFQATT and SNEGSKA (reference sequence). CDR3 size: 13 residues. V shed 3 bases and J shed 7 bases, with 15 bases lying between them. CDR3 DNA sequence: TGCAGTGCTAGCACAGGGATGTACGGTGGCTACACCTTC. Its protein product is CSASTGMYGGYTF.

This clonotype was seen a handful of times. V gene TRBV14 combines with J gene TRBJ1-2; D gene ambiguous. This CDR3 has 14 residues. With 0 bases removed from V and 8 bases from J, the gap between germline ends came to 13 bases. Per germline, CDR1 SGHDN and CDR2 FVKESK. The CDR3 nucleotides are TGTGCCAGCAGCCAAGATGGAGGGTACTGGGGCTACACCTTC. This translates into CASSQDGGYWGYTF.

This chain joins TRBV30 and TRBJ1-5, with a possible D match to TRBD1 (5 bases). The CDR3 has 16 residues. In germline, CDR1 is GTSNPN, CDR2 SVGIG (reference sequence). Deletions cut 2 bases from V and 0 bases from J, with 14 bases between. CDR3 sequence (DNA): TGTGCCTGGAGTTTGGGGGTAACATATAGCAATCAGCCCCAGCATTTT. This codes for CAWSLGVTYSNQPQHF.

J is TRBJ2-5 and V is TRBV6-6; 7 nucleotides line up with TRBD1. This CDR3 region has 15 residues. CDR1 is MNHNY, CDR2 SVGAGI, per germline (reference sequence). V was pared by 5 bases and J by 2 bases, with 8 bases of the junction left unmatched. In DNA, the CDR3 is TGTGCCAGCAGTCCCAGACAGGGTGGTCAAGAGACCCAGTACTTC. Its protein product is CASSPRQGGQETQYF.

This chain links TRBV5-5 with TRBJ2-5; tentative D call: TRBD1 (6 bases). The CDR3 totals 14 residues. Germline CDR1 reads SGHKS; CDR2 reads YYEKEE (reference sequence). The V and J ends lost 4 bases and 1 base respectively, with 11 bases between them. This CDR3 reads CASSIGTLQETQYF. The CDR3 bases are TGTGCCAGCAGCATCGGGACACTCCAAGAGACCCAGTACTTC.

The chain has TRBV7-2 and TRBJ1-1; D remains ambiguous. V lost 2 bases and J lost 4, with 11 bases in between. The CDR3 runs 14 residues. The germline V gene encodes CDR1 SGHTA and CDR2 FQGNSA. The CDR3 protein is CASSLSGFGTEAFF. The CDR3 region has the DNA TGTGCCAGCAGCTTATCCGGGTTCGGCACTGAAGCTTTCTTT.

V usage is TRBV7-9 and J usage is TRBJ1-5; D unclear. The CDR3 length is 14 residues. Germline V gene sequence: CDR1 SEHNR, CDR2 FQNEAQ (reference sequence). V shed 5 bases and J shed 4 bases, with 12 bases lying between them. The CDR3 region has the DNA TGTGCCAGCAGCAAACTAAACCAGAATCAGCCCCAGCATTTT. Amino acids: CASSKLNQNQPQHF. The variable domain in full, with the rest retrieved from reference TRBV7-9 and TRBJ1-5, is DTGVSQNPRHKITKRGQNVTFRCDPISEHNRLYWYRQTLGQGPEFLTYFQNEAQLEKSRLLSDRFSAERPKGSFSTLEIQRTEQGDSAMYLCASSKLNQNQPQHFGDGTRLSIL.

The CDR3 nucleotides read TGTGCCAGCAGTCCCAGCGGAACAATCGGGACAGGGGTTAAGTTCTTC. It translates to CASSPSGTIGTGVKFF. V usage is TRBV12-3 or TRBV12-4 and J usage is TRBJ2-1, with 10 bases identical to TRBD1. CDR3 length: 16 amino acids. Trimming at V came to 5 bases and at J to 14 bases, leaving 18 bases not matched to a gene.